This TCR beta chain was sequenced in a study of blood T cell repertoires in COVID-19. Trimming stripped 6 bases from V and 1 base from J, with 11 bases between. Germline V gene sequence: CDR1 SGHRS, CDR2 YFSETQ. The CDR3 loop spans 14 amino acids. This table comes from immunoSEQ multiplex PCR, and its TCRdb copy is limited to in-frame clones, with some not included. The sample consists of 250,000 or so clones, approximately 89% of them appearing once. This TCR was recovered from a man in his forties or fifties who had been exposed to COVID-19. The rearrangement uses TRBV5-1 and TRBJ2-1; possible D gene TRBD1, 5 bases. Material: PBMCs or T cells enriched from blood (not recorded which). CDR3 sequence reads: CASNTQGSYNEQFF. Written as DNA, the CDR3 is TGCGCCAGCAATACTCAGGGTTCCTACAATGAGCAGTTCTTC.